The rows below give T cell receptor beta chains drawn from one sample of a study of blood T cell repertoires in COVID-19. The repertoire was sequenced with immunoSEQ multiplex PCR; TCRdb's copy has only in-frame clones and lacks some. The sample has around 210,000 clones, about 86% seen once. The sequencing input was peripheral blood. The receptors shown here come from a woman aged 70-85 years with acute or convalescent COVID-19. CDR3s include the opening cysteine and the closing phenylalanine or tryptophan. D genes are given only for firm matches. Part of the rows lack a size; the others show once, few, many or a class for expanded clones.

v_gene,j_gene,abundance,d_gene,CDR3nt,CDR3aa
TRBV19,TRBJ2-3,NA,TRBD2,TGTGCCAGTAGTACCCTAGCGGGAGGGCCAAATCTGTATTTT,CASSTLAGGPNLYF
TRBV28,TRBJ1-1,once,NA,TGTGCCAGCAGTTTATTAAGCATAAACACTGAAGCTTTCTTT,CASSLLSINTEAFF
TRBV5-1,TRBJ2-7,NA,NA,TGCGCCAGCAGCTTGGACAGGGCTCGGTACGAGCAGTACTTC,CASSLDRARYEQYF
TRBV5-8,TRBJ2-7,NA,NA,TGTGCCAGCAGCTTCTCTACTTTCCCATACGAGCAGTACTTC,CASSFSTFPYEQYF
TRBV24-1,TRBJ2-3,NA,NA,TGTGCCACCAGTCAAAGCGATACGCAGTATTTT,CATSQSDTQYF
TRBV6-5,TRBJ2-5,once,NA,TGTGCCAGCAGTTACTTCCGGAGGGCCGAGACCCAGTACTTC,CASSYFRRAETQYF
TRBV7-9,TRBJ1-6,NA,TRBD1,TGTGCCAGCAGCCCCCCATGGGGGACAGTAGATAATTCACCCCTCCACTTT,CASSPPWGTVDNSPLHF
TRBV6-2/TRBV6-3,TRBJ2-1,few,NA,TGTGCCAGCAGTTACTCAATGCGGAGAACCTACAATGAGCAGTTCTTC,CASSYSMRRTYNEQFF
TRBV12-3/TRBV12-4,TRBJ1-1,NA,TRBD1,TGTGCCAGCAGTTTGACAGGGGCTGAAGCTTTCTTT,CASSLTGAEAFF
TRBV10-3,TRBJ1-6,once,NA,TGTGCCATCAGTGAGGAAAGGGAGTCCTATAATTCACCCCTCCACTTT,CAISEERESYNSPLHF
TRBV7-8,TRBJ1-6,NA,TRBD1,TGTGCCAGCAGCTTCCTGACAGGGGGGTATAATTCACCCCTCCACTTT,CASSFLTGGYNSPLHF
TRBV6-1,TRBJ2-2,NA,NA,TGTGCCAGCAGTGAAGCGCGATCGTTTGGGGAGCTGTTTTTT,CASSEARSFGELFF
TRBV23-1,TRBJ2-3,NA,NA,TGCGCCAGCCCCGGGCCAAGGAGGTGTTCCACAGATACGCAGTATTTT,CASPGPRRCSTDTQYF
TRBV5-8,TRBJ1-2,NA,NA,TGTGCCAGCAGCAGAGGGCTTTTACTTGGCTACACCTTC,CASSRGLLLGYTF
TRBV19,TRBJ1-6,few,NA,TGTGCCAGTCGGCGGAGAGGCTTGAGCTCCTATAATTCACCCCTCCACTTT,CASRRRGLSSYNSPLHF
TRBV5-1,TRBJ1-4,NA,TRBD1,TGCGCCAGCAGCTCAACAGGGGATACTAATGAAAAACTGTTTTTT,CASSSTGDTNEKLFF
TRBV5-5,TRBJ1-6,NA,TRBD1,TGTGCCAGCACCATGGGACAGGGGGCTGTAAATTCACCCCTCCACTTT,CASTMGQGAVNSPLHF
TRBV3-1/TRBV3-2,TRBJ1-6,NA,NA,TGTGCCAGCAGACCGAGGGGGTATAATTCACCCCTCCACTTT,CASRPRGYNSPLHF
TRBV6-5,TRBJ2-2,NA,TRBD1,TGTGCCAGCAGCCCGGACAGGGCGGGGACCGGGGAGCTGTTTTTT,CASSPDRAGTGELFF
TRBV10-3,TRBJ1-5,NA,TRBD1,TGTGCCATCAGCGAAGGGCAGGGGGCAGGTCAGCCCCAGCATTTT,CAISEGQGAGQPQHF
TRBV24-1,TRBJ2-5,NA,NA,TGTGCCACCAGTGAGCCCGGACCAGGGAATATCGAGACCCAGTACTTC,CATSEPGPGNIETQYF
TRBV6-6,TRBJ1-2,few,NA,TGTGCCAGCAGTTACCTAAACAGGGACCGAGATGGCTACACCTTC,CASSYLNRDRDGYTF
TRBV5-1,TRBJ2-2,NA,NA,TGCGCCAGCAGATTGAACCGGGGATCCTTCACCGGGGAGCTGTTTTTT,CASRLNRGSFTGELFF
TRBV5-1,TRBJ2-1,NA,TRBD2,TGCGCCAGCAGCCTACCCAGGCGGGAGGGAAGCTCCTACAATGAGCAGTTCTTC,CASSLPRREGSSYNEQFF
TRBV7-9,TRBJ1-5,NA,NA,TGTGCCAGCAGCTTAGGGGGGCATCAGCCCCAGCATTTT,CASSLGGHQPQHF
TRBV7-9,TRBJ2-3,NA,NA,TGTGCCAGCAGCCCAGACACAGATACGCAGTATTTT,CASSPDTDTQYF
TRBV7-8,TRBJ2-7,NA,TRBD2,TGTGCCAGCAGTAGGGCTAGCGGGAGCGGTGGGTACGAGCAGTACTTC,CASSRASGSGGYEQYF
TRBV19,TRBJ1-4,NA,NA,TGTGCCAGTTCAGACACGGCAACTAATGAAAAACTGTTTTTT,CASSDTATNEKLFF
TRBV14,TRBJ2-3,NA,NA,TGTGCCAGCAGCCTCGTGCGGGGAGCCAGGCATACGCAGTATTTT,CASSLVRGARHTQYF
TRBV18,TRBJ2-3,few,TRBD2,TGTGCCAGCCCTAAGAGCGGGAGTATGGCAGATACGCAGTATTTT,CASPKSGSMADTQYF
TRBV11-3,TRBJ2-5,NA,TRBD1,TGTGCCAGCAGCTTGCGGACAGGGTCGGAGACCCAGTACTTC,CASSLRTGSETQYF
TRBV10-3,TRBJ1-1,NA,NA,TGTGCCATCGCCTCAGGGGTGAACACTGAAGCTTTCTTT,CAIASGVNTEAFF
TRBV19,TRBJ1-3,NA,TRBD1,TGTGCCAGTAGTAGAACAGGGGGTTCTGGAAACACCATATATTTT,CASSRTGGSGNTIYF
TRBV19,TRBJ2-3,NA,NA,TGTGCCAGTATCTCAAGGGGGGGCGCCGGCACAGATACGCAGTATTTT,CASISRGGAGTDTQYF
TRBV29-1,TRBJ2-1,NA,TRBD2,TGCAGCTCGGGACTAGCGGGTGGGCATGAGCAGTTCTTC,CSSGLAGGHEQFF
TRBV12-3/TRBV12-4,TRBJ2-7,once,NA,TGTGCCAGCAGTCCCGGCGGATACGAGCAGTACTTC,CASSPGGYEQYF
TRBV18,TRBJ2-2,NA,TRBD2,TGTGCCAGCTCACGGCGGGGGTCCGGGGAGCTGTTTTTT,CASSRRGSGELFF
TRBV11-2,TRBJ2-5,NA,NA,TGTGCCAGCAGCCCCGGTAGCGGCCTGTACCAAGAGACCCAGTACTTC,CASSPGSGLYQETQYF
TRBV7-2,TRBJ2-7,NA,NA,TGTGCCAGCAGCTTGACGGGAGACCCCCTCTACGAGCAGTACTTC,CASSLTGDPLYEQYF
TRBV10-3,TRBJ2-4,NA,TRBD2,TGTGCCATCAGTGAGTCCGGTTGGCGGGAGCTAGCCAAAAACATTCAGTACTTC,CAISESGWRELAKNIQYF
TRBV11-3,TRBJ2-1,NA,TRBD1,TGTGCCAGCAGCTTAGAGGGACAGCAGTCCTACAATGAGCAGTTCTTC,CASSLEGQQSYNEQFF
TRBV10-2,TRBJ2-2,NA,TRBD1,TGCGCCAGTAGGGACAGGGCGAACACCGGGGAGCTGTTTTTT,CASRDRANTGELFF
TRBV7-2,TRBJ1-1,NA,TRBD1,TGTGCCAGCAGCTTAGCGGGGATCGGGACAGAGGCTTTCTTT,CASSLAGIGTEAFF
TRBV5-8,TRBJ2-3,few,NA,TGTGCCAGCAGCCTTGGAGGGACTGGGAGCACAGATACGCAGTATTTT,CASSLGGTGSTDTQYF
TRBV11-3,TRBJ1-6,NA,NA,TGTGCCAGCAGCTTGGGGGGAAGGGAAGCCTCACCCCTCCACTTT,CASSLGGREASPLHF
TRBV28,TRBJ2-1,NA,TRBD1,TGTGCCAGCAGTTCTCAGGGGGCAACGCGGTATGAGCAGTTCTTC,CASSSQGATRYEQFF
TRBV24-1,TRBJ2-2,NA,NA,TGTGCCACCAGTGGTAACAGGCCGAACACCGGGGAGCTGTTTTTT,CATSGNRPNTGELFF
TRBV3-1/TRBV3-2,TRBJ1-2,once,NA,TGTGCCAGCAGTTTTGGGGGCAGGAGCGATTATGGCTACACCTTC,CASSFGGRSDYGYTF
TRBV12-5,TRBJ2-5,once,TRBD1,TGTGCTAGTGGCTCGTACACCGGGACAGGCGCCCAAGAGACCCAGTACTTC,CASGSYTGTGAQETQYF
TRBV5-4,TRBJ2-7,once,NA,TGTGCCAGCAGCTTGGGACAGAAAAGCAGCTACGAGCAGTACTTC,CASSLGQKSSYEQYF
TRBV7-2,TRBJ1-1,NA,NA,TGTGCCAGCAGCGTAAGACAGACAACGAACACTGAAGCTTTCTTT,CASSVRQTTNTEAFF
TRBV15,TRBJ1-6,NA,TRBD1,TGTGCCACCAGCAGAGATGTAGACAGGGGGTCGACACCCCTCCACTTT,CATSRDVDRGSTPLHF
TRBV29-1,TRBJ2-3,NA,NA,TGCAGCGTTGTCCCCCCCGGGACTAGCACAGATACGCAGTATTTT,CSVVPPGTSTDTQYF
TRBV18,TRBJ2-7,NA,NA,TGTGCCAGCTCACCAGTACAGGGCTACGAGCAGTACTTC,CASSPVQGYEQYF
TRBV11-2,TRBJ1-2,NA,TRBD1,TGTGCCAGCAGCTCCCCCGACAGGGCTAACTATGGCTACACCTTC,CASSSPDRANYGYTF